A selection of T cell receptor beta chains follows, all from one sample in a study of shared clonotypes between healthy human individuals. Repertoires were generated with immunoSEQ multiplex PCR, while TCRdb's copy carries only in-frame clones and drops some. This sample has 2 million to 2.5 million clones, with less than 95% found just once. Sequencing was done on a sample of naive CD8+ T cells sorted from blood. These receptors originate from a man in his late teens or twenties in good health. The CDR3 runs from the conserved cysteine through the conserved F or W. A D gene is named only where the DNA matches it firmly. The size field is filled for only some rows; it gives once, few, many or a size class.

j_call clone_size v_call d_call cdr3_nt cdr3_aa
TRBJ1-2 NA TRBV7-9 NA TGTGCCAGCAGCTTAGCGCCCGACCTTAGGTATGGCTACACCTTC CASSLAPDLRYGYTF
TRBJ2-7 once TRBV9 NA TGTGCCAGCAGCCCCTCCGGGACGGAGGGCTACGAGCAGTACTTC CASSPSGTEGYEQYF
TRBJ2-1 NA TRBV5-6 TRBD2 TGTGCCAGCAGCTGGGGGGATGGACTAGCGGGAGCCTACAATGAGCAGTTCTTC CASSWGDGLAGAYNEQFF
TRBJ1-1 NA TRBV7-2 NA TGTGCCAGCAGCTTAGGGGGAAGTGAAGCTTTCTTT CASSLGGSEAFF
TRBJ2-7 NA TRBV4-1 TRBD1 TGCGCCAGCAGCCAAGAGACAGGGAACTACGAGCAGTACTTC CASSQETGNYEQYF
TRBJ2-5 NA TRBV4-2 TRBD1 TGTGCCAGCAGCCCCGGGACAGGGAGTCTCCAAGAGACCCAGTACTTC CASSPGTGSLQETQYF
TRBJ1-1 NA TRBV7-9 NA TGTGCCAGCAGCTTTCACACAGGAAACACTGAAGCTTTCTTT CASSFHTGNTEAFF
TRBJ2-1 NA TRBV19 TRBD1 TGTGCCAGTAGTATCGGACAGGGTCCATACAATGAGCAGTTCTTC CASSIGQGPYNEQFF
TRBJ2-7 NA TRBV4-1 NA TGCGCCAGCAGCCAAAGCACCCACTACGAGCAGTACTTC CASSQSTHYEQYF
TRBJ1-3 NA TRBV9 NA TGTGCCAGCAGCGACGGACACATCTCTGGAAACACCATATATTTT CASSDGHISGNTIYF
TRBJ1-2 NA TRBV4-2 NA TGTGCCAGCAGCCAAGTCATACAGGCACTGAACTTTTATGGCTACACCTTC CASSQVIQALNFYGYTF
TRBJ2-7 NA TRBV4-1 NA TGCGCCAGCAGCCAACGACAGACAAGCTCCTACGAGCAGTACTTC CASSQRQTSSYEQYF
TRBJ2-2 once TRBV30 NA TGTGCCTGGCAAGGGGTCGGGGAGCTGTTTTTT CAWQGVGELFF
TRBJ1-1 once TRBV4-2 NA TGTGCCAGCAGCCAAGAGGCAGGATCGAACACTGAAGCTTTCTTT CASSQEAGSNTEAFF
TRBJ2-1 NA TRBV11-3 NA TGTGCCAGCAGTTCCACCAGGGGGGCCCACAATGAGCAGTTCTTC CASSSTRGAHNEQFF
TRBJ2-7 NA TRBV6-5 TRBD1 TGTGCCAGCAGTGGGGGACAGGGGGTCTACGAGCAGTACTTC CASSGGQGVYEQYF
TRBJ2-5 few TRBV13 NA TGTGCCAGCAGCTTCCAGGGGAACCAAGAGACCCAGTACTTC CASSFQGNQETQYF